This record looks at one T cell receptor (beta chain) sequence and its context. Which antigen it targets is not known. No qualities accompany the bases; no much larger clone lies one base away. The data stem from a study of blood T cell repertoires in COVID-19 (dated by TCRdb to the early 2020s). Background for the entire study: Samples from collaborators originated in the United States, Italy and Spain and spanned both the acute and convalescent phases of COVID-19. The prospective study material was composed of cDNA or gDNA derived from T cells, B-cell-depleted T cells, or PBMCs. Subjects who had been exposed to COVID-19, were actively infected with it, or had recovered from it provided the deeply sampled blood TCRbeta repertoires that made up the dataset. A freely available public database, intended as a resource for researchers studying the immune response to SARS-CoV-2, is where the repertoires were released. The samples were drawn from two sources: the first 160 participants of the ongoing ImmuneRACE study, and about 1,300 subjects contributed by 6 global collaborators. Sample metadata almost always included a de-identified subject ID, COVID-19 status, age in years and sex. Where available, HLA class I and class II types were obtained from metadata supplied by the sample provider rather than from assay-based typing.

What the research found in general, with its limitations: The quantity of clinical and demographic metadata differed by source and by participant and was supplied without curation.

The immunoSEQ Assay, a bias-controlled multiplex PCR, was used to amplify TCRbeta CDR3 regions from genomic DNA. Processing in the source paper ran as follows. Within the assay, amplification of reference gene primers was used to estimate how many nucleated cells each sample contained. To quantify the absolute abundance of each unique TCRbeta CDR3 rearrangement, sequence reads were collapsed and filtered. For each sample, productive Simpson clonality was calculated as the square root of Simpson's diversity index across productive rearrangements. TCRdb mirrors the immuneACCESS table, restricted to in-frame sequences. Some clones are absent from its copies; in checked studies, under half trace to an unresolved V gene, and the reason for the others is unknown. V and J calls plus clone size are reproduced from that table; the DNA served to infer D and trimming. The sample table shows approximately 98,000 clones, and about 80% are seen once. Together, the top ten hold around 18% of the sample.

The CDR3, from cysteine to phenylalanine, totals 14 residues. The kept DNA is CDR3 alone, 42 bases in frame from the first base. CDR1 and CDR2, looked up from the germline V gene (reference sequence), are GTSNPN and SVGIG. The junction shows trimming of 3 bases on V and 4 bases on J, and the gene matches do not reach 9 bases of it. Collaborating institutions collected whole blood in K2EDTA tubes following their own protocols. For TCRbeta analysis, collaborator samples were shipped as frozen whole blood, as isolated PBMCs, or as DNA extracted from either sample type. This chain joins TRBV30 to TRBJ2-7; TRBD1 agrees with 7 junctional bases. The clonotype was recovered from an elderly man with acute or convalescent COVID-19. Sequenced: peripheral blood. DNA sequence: TGTGCCTGGAGGCAAATCGGGACAGAGTACGAGCAGTACTTC. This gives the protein CAWRQIGTEYEQYF.